This TCR beta chain was captured in a study of technical replicates of blood from a handful of donors. Only in-frame clones appear in the TCRdb table, and some are missing; sequencing was by immunoSEQ multiplex PCR. The sample includes 7,500 or so clones, approximately 95% of them seen just once. The V segment lost 2 bases and the J segment 7 bases; nucleotides outside the gene matches: 7. Germline values: CDR1 LNHDA, CDR2 SQIVND (reference sequence). The CDR3 covers 14 residues. This chain links TRBV19 with TRBJ1-1; 7 bases are a match to TRBD1. The receptor comes from a human donor in good health. The sample consisted of PBMCs. CDR3 region: CASSIRQGSVEAFF. The CDR3 DNA is TGTGCCAGTAGTATAAGACAGGGAAGTGTTGAAGCTTTCTTT.